Sequencing of this T cell receptor beta chain was carried out in a study of T cell responses to AZD1222 COVID-19 vaccine. General study results and limits: Of the AZD1222 recipients, only five to seven were seropositive at baseline. Donors skewed white British and female; clonal diversity was possibly underestimated.

Profiled with immunoSEQ multiplex PCR; TCRdb holds only in-frame clones, not every one. The sample shows some 160,000 clones, 75% to 95% of them seen only once. V was pared by 10 bases and J by 2 bases, with 17 bases between. This CDR3 has 14 amino acids. Germline CDR1 and CDR2: SGHTA and FQGNSA. In the case of this clone: Its antigen is still unknown.

This sample comprised peripheral blood, obtained on day 0 of AZD1222 vaccination. The rearrangement uses TRBV7-2 and TRBJ1-2; D possibly corresponds to TRBD1 (5 bases). This receptor was identified in an adult in good health. The DNA of the CDR3 is TGTGCCATCGAGCGGGGCGGACGGAACTATGGCTACACCTTC. Residues: CAIERGGRNYGYTF.